This T cell receptor beta chain is drawn from a study of blood T cell repertoires in COVID-19. CDR1 and CDR2 (germline): SEHNR, FQNEAQ (reference sequence). V lost 3 bases to trimming and J lost 3 bases; unmatched junction nucleotides: 9. This CDR3 is 17 amino acids long. Repertoires were generated with immunoSEQ multiplex PCR, while TCRdb's copy carries only in-frame clones and drops some. The repertoire holds roughly 100,000 clones, with 76% as singletons. The genes are TRBV7-9 and TRBJ2-7; 12 bases map to TRBD2. The TCR was taken from an elderly man with COVID-19, enrolled during active disease. Sample: peripheral blood. The CDR3 is CASSFPTSGSKVYEQYF. The CDR3 region has the DNA TGTGCCAGCAGCTTTCCGACTAGCGGGAGTAAGGTCTACGAGCAGTACTTC.